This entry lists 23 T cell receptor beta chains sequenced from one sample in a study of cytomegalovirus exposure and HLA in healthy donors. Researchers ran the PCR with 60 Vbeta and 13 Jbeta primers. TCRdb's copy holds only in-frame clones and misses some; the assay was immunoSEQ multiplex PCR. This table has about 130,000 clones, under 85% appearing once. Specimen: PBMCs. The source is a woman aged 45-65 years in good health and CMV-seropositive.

This CDR3 reads CASSYRGSYEQYF. Here the CDR3 DNA reads TGTGCCAGCAGTTACAGGGGCTCCTACGAGCAGTACTTC. The V call is TRBV6-5, the J call TRBJ2-7; D perhaps matches TRBD1 (5 bases). CDR1 and CDR2 from the germline V gene are MNHEY and SVGAGI. Trimming took off 2 bases at V and 0 bases at J, with 5 bases between the two ends. The CDR3 length is 13 residues.

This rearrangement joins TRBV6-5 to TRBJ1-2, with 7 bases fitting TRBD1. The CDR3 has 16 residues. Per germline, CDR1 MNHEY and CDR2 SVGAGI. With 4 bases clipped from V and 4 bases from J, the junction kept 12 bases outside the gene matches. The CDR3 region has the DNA TGTGCCAGCAGTTTCAACCGGGACAGCTACAGCTATGGCTACACCTTC. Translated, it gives CASSFNRDSYSYGYTF.

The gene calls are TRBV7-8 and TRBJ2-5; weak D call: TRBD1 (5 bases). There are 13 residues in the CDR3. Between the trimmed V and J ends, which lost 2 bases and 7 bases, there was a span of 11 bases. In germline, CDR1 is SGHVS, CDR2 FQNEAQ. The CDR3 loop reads CASSLQGPRTQYF. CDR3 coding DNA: TGTGCCAGCAGCTTACAGGGTCCTCGGACCCAGTACTTC.

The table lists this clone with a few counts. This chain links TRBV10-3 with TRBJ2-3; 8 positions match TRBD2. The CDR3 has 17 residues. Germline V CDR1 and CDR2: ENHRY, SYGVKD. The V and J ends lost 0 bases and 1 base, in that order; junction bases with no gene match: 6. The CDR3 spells CAISESRGGLGTDTQYF. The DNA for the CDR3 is TGTGCCATCAGTGAGTCACGGGGGGGCCTCGGCACAGATACGCAGTATTTT.

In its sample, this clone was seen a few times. CDR3 residues: CASSYLADPVYEQYF. CDR3 DNA sequence: TGTGCCAGCAGTTACCTAGCAGATCCAGTCTACGAGCAGTACTTC. The J gene is TRBJ2-7, the V gene TRBV6-6; perhaps TRBD2 as D (5 bases). Germline V lookup: CDR1 MNHNY, CDR2 SVGAGI (reference sequence). With 2 bases removed from V and 3 bases from J, the gap between germline ends came to 14 bases. The CDR3 runs to 15 residues.

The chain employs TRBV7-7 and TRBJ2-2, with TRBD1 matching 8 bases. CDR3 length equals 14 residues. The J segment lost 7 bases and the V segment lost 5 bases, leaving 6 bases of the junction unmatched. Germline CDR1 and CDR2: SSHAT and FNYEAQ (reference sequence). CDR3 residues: CASSPQGVHGELFF. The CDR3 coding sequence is TGTGCCAGCAGCCCACAGGGGGTTCACGGGGAGCTGTTTTTT.

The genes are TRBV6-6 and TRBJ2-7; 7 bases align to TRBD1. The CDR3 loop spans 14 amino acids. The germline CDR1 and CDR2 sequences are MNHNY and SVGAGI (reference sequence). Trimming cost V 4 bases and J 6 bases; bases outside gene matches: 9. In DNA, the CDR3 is TGTGCCAGCAGTTCATCCAGACAGGGTTTCGAGCAGTACTTC. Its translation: CASSSSRQGFEQYF.

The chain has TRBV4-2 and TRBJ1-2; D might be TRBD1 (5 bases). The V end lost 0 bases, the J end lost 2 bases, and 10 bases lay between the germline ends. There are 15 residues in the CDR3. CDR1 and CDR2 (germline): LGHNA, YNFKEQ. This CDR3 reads CASSQDTQGNYGYTF. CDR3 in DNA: TGTGCCAGCAGCCAAGATACCCAGGGAAACTATGGCTACACCTTC.

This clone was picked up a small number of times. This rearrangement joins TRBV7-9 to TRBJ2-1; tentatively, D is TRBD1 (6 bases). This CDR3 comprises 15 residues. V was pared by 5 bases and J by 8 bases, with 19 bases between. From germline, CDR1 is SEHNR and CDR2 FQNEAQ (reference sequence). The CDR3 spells CASSIYKTGIDEQFF. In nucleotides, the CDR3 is TGTGCCAGCAGCATATACAAAACAGGGATCGATGAGCAGTTCTTC.

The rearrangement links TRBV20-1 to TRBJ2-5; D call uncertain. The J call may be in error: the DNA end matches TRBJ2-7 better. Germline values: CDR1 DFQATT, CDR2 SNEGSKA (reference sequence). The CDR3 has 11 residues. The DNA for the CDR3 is TGCAGTGTCTCCAGGTCCTACGAGCAGTACTTC. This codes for CSVSRSYEQYF.

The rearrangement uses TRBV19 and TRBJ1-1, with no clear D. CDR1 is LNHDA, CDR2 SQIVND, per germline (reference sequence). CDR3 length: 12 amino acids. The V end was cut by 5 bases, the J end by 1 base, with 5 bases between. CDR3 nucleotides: TGTGCCAGTAGTTTGGCGAACACTGAAGCTTTCTTT. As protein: CASSLANTEAFF.

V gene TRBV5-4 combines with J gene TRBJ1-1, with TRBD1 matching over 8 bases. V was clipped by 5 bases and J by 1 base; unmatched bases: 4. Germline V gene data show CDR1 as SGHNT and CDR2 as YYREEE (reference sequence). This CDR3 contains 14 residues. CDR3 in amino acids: CASSGTGKNTEAFF. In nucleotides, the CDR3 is TGTGCCAGCAGTGGGACAGGAAAGAACACTGAAGCTTTCTTT.

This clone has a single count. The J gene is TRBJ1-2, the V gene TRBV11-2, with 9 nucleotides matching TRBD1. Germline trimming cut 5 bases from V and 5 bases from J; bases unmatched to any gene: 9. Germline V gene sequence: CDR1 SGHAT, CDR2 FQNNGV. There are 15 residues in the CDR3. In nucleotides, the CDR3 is TGTGCCAGCAGCCTAGGCGCCGGGACAGGGTATGGCTACACCTTC. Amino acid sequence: CASSLGAGTGYGYTF.

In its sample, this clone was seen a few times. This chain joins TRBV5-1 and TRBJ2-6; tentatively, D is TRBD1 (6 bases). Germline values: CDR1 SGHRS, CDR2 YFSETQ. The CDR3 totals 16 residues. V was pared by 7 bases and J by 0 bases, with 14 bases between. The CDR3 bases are TGCGCCAGCGGTCAGACAGGTAGCTCTGGGGCCAACGTCCTGACTTTC. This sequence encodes CASGQTGSSGANVLTF.

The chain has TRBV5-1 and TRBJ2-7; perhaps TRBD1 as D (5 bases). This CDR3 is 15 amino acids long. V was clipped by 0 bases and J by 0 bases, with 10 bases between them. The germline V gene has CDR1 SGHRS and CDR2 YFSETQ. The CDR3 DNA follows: TGCGCCAGCAGCTTGGGGGGCAGTTACTCCTACGAGCAGTACTTC. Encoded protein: CASSLGGSYSYEQYF.

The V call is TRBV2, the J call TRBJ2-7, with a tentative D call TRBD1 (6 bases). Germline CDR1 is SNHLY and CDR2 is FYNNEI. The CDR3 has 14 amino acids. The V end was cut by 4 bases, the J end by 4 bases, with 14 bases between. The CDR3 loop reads CASSAQGRGYEQYF. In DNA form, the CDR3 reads TGTGCCAGCAGTGCACAGGGACGAGGGTACGAGCAGTACTTC. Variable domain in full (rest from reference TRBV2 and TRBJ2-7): EPEVTQTPSHQVTQMGQEVILRCVPISNHLYFYWYRQILGQKVEFLVSFYNNEISEKSEIFDDQFSVERPDGSNFTLKIRSTKLEDSAMYFCASSAQGRGYEQYFGPGTRLTVT.

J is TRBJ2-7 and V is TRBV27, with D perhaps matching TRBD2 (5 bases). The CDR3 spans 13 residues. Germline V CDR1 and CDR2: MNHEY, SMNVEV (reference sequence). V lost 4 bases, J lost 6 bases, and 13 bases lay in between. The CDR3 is CASSSLGRIEQYF. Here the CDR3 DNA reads TGTGCCAGCAGTTCCTTGGGGAGAATCGAGCAGTACTTC.

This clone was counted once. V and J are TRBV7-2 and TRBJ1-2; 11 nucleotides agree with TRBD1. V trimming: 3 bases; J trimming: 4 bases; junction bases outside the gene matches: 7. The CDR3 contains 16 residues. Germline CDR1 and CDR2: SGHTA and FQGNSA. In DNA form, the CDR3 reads TGTGCCAGCAGCTTTGGACAGGGGGCGTTTCCCTATGGCTACACCTTC. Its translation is CASSFGQGAFPYGYTF.

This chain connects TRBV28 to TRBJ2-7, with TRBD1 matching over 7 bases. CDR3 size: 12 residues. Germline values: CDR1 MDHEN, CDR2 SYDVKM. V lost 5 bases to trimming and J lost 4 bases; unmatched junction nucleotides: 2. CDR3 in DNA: TGTGCCAGCAGTCAGACAGGGTACGAGCAGTACTTC. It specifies CASSQTGYEQYF. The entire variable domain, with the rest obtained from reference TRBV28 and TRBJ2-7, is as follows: DVKVTQSSRYLVKRTGEKVFLECVQDMDHENMFWYRQDPGLGLRLIYFSYDVKMKEKGDIPEGYSVSREKKERFSLILESASTNQTSMYLCASSQTGYEQYFGPGTRLTVT.

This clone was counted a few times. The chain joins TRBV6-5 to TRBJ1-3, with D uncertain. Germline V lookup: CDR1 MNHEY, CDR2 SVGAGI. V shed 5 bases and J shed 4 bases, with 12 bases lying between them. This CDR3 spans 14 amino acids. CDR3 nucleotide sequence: TGTGCCAGCAGTCGTACAGTTGGGGGAAACACCATATATTTT. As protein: CASSRTVGGNTIYF.

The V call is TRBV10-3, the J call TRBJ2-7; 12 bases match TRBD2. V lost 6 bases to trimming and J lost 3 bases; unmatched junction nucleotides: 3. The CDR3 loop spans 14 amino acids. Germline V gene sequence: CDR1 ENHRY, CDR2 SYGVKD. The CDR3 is CAIRRTSGDYEQYF. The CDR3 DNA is TGTGCCATCAGGCGGACTAGCGGGGACTACGAGCAGTACTTC.

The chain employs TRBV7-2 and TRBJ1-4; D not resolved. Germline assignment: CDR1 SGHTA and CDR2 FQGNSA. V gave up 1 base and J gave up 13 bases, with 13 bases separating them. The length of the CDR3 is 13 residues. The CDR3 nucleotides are TGTGCCAGCAGCTTAGGTGGGGAGGGAGGACTGTTTTTT. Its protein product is CASSLGGEGGLFF.

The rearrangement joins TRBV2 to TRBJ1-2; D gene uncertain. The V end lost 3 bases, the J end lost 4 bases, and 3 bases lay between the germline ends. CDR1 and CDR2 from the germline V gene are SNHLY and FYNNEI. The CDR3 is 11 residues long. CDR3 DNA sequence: TGTGCCAGCAGTGACAGCTATGGCTACACCTTC. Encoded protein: CASSDSYGYTF.